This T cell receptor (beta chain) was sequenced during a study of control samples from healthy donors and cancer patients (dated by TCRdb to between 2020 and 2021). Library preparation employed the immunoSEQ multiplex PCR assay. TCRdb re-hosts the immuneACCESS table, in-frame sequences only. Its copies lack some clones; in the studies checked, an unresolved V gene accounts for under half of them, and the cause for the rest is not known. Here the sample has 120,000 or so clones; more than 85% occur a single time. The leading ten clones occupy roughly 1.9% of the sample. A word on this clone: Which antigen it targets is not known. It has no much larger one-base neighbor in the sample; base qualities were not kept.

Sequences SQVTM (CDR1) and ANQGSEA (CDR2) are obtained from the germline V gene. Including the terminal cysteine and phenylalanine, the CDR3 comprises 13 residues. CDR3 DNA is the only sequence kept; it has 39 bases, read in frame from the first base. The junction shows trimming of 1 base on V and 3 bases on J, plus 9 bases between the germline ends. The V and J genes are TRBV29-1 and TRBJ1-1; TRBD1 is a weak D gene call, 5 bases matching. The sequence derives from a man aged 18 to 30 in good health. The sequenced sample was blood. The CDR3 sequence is CSVEGTSDTEAFF. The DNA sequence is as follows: TGCAGCGTTGAAGGGACATCAGACACTGAAGCTTTCTTT.